This is a list of T cell receptor beta chains from one sample in a study of CD8 T cells in Susac syndrome. From the immunoSEQ multiplex PCR reads, TCRdb called clonotypes with MiXCR, one entry per CDR3 protein. The data show about 160,000 distinct CDR3 sequences, approximately 92% seen once. Sequenced: CD4+ T cells from PBMCs. The receptors originated from a human donor in good health. CDR3s include the opening cysteine and the closing phenylalanine or tryptophan. A D gene is named only where the DNA matches it firmly. Part of the rows lack a size; the others show once, few, many or a class for expanded clones.

J gene: TRBJ2-1; clone size: .; D gene: .; V gene: TRBV20-1; CDR3 protein: CSASSGQRSYNEQFF; CDR3 DNA: TGCAGTGCTTCGTCGGGACAACGCTCCTACAATGAGCAGTTCTTC
J gene: TRBJ1-4; clone size: .; D gene: TRBD1; V gene: TRBV5-5; CDR3 protein: CASSLALTGGGGKLFF; CDR3 DNA: TGTGCCAGCAGCTTGGCGCTAACAGGGGGAGGCGGAAAACTGTTTTTT
J gene: TRBJ2-3; clone size: .; D gene: .; V gene: TRBV5-5; CDR3 protein: CASSFGQIDGTDTQYF; CDR3 DNA: TGTGCCAGCAGCTTTGGACAAATCGACGGCACAGATACGCAGTATTTT
J gene: TRBJ1-1; clone size: .; D gene: .; V gene: TRBV2; CDR3 protein: CASSGAGRTEAFF; CDR3 DNA: TGTGCCAGCAGTGGGGCAGGACGCACTGAAGCTTTCTTT
J gene: TRBJ1-1; clone size: once; D gene: .; V gene: TRBV29-1; CDR3 protein: CSAGRVGMNTEAFF; CDR3 DNA: TGCAGCGCCGGCAGGGTCGGGATGAACACTGAAGCTTTCTTT
J gene: TRBJ1-1; clone size: .; D gene: .; V gene: TRBV29-1; CDR3 protein: CSVVGARDGNTEAFF; CDR3 DNA: TGCAGCGTTGTGGGGGCGCGAGACGGGAACACTGAAGCTTTCTTT
J gene: TRBJ1-1; clone size: .; D gene: .; V gene: TRBV5-5; CDR3 protein: CASRRDNTEAFF; CDR3 DNA: TGTGCCAGCAGAAGGGACAATACTGAAGCTTTCTTT
J gene: TRBJ1-1; clone size: .; D gene: .; V gene: TRBV3-1; CDR3 protein: CASRSGDTEAFF; CDR3 DNA: TGTGCCAGCAGATCGGGGGACACTGAAGCTTTCTTT
J gene: TRBJ2-5; clone size: .; D gene: TRBD2; V gene: TRBV20-1; CDR3 protein: CSASRRGAGETQYF; CDR3 DNA: TGCAGTGCTTCAAGGCGGGGGGCTGGAGAGACCCAGTACTTC
J gene: TRBJ2-5; clone size: once; D gene: TRBD2; V gene: TRBV7-9; CDR3 protein: CASSLIAGAQETQYF; CDR3 DNA: TGTGCCAGCAGCTTAATAGCGGGGGCACAAGAGACCCAGTACTTC
J gene: TRBJ1-1; clone size: .; D gene: TRBD1; V gene: TRBV29-1; CDR3 protein: CSGNSDRDTEAFF; CDR3 DNA: TGCAGCGGGAACTCGGACAGGGACACTGAAGCTTTCTTT
J gene: TRBJ2-5; clone size: .; D gene: .; V gene: TRBV12-3/TRBV12-4; CDR3 protein: CASSLSGQETQYF; CDR3 DNA: TGTGCCAGCAGTTTAAGCGGGCAAGAGACCCAGTACTTC
J gene: TRBJ1-1; clone size: few; D gene: .; V gene: TRBV5-1; CDR3 protein: CASSLEVNTEAFF; CDR3 DNA: TGCGCCAGCAGCTTAGAGGTGAACACTGAAGCTTTCTTT
J gene: TRBJ2-7; clone size: few; D gene: .; V gene: TRBV5-1; CDR3 protein: CASRQVDMGFSWEQYF; CDR3 DNA: TGCGCCAGCAGACAGGTCGACATGGGATTTTCTTGGGAGCAGTACTTC
J gene: TRBJ2-1; clone size: .; D gene: TRBD2; V gene: TRBV6-4; CDR3 protein: CASSPGTSGGALRNEQFF; CDR3 DNA: TGTGCCAGCAGTCCTGGGACTAGCGGGGGGGCTCTCCGGAATGAGCAGTTCTTC
J gene: TRBJ1-4; clone size: once; D gene: .; V gene: TRBV6-6; CDR3 protein: CASSGKEEKLFF; CDR3 DNA: TGTGCCAGCAGCGGGAAGGAGGAAAAACTGTTTTTT
J gene: TRBJ1-1; clone size: .; D gene: TRBD1; V gene: TRBV5-1; CDR3 protein: CASSPRTGGDTEAFF; CDR3 DNA: TGCGCCAGCAGCCCCAGGACAGGGGGTGACACTGAAGCTTTCTTT
J gene: TRBJ1-2; clone size: once; D gene: .; V gene: TRBV20-1; CDR3 protein: CSAPGHYGYTF; CDR3 DNA: TGCAGTGCCCCAGGGCACTATGGCTACACCTTC